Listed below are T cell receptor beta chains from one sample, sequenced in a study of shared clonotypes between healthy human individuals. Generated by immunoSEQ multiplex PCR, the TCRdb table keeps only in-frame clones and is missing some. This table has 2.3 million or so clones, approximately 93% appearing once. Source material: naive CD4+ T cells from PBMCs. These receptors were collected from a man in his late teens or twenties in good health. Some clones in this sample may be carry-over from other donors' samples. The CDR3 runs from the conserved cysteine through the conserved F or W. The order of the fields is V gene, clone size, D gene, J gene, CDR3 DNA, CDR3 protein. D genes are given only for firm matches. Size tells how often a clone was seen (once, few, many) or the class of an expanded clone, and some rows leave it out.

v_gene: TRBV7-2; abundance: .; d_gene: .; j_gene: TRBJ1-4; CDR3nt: TGTGCCAGCAGCGTCCAGTTGTATGAAAAACTGTTTTTT; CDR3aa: CASSVQLYEKLFF
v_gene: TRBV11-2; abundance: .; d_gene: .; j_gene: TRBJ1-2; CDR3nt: TGTGCCAGCAGCTTAGGGGACTCTCGGCACTATGGCTACACCTTC; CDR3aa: CASSLGDSRHYGYTF
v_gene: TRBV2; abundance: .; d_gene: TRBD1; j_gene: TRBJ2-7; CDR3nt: TGTGCCAGCAGTCAACAGGGGTACGAGCAGTACTTC; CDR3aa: CASSQQGYEQYF
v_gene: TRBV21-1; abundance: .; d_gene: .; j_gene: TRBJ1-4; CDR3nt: TGTGCCACCCAACGGGACAGCATTAATGAAAAACTGTTTTTT; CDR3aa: CATQRDSINEKLFF
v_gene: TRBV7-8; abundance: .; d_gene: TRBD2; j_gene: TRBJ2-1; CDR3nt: TGTGCCAGCAGCTTAGGATGGACTAGCGGAGAGGGCTACAATGAGCAGTTCTTC; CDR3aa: CASSLGWTSGEGYNEQFF
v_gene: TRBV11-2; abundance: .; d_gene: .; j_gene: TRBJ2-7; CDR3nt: TGTGCCAGCAGCTTATGGGGACCACAGAGCTCCTACGAGCAGTACTTC; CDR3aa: CASSLWGPQSSYEQYF
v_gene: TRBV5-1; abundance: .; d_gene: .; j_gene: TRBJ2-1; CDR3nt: TGCGCCAGCAGCTTGAACTTAGCGGTTTACAATGAGCAGTTCTTC; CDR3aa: CASSLNLAVYNEQFF
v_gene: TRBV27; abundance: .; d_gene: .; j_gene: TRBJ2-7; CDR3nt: TGTGCCAGCAGTGAAACAGGGAGCTCCTACGAGCAGTACTTC; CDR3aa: CASSETGSSYEQYF
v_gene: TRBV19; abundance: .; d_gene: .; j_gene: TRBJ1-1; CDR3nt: TGTGCCAGTAGTACCCAGGGACGGCACACTGAAGCTTTCTTT; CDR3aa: CASSTQGRHTEAFF
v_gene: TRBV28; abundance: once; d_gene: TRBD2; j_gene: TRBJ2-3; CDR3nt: TGTGCCAGCAGTGGCCGCGGGACTAGCGGGAGTTCGGATACGCAGTATTTT; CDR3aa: CASSGRGTSGSSDTQYF
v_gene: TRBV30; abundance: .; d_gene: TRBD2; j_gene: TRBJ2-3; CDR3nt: TGTGCCTGGAGTTCCCTCGGACTAGCGGGAGCACCAGATACGCAGTATTTT; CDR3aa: CAWSSLGLAGAPDTQYF
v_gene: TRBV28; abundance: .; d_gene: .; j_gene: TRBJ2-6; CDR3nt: TGTGCCACCAAGAGGGGTCCTGGGGCCAACGTCCTGACTTTC; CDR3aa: CATKRGPGANVLTF
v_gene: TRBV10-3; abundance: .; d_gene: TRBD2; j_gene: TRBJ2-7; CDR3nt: TGTGCCATCAGTGCTGGACTAGCGGGAGGCTACGAGCAGTACTTC; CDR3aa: CAISAGLAGGYEQYF
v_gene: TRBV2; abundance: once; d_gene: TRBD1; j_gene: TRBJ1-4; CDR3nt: TGTGCCAGCACCTTACAGGGGATTAATGAAAAACTGTTTTTT; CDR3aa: CASTLQGINEKLFF
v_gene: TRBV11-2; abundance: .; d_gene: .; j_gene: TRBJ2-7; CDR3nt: TGTGCCAGCAGGCCTGTCTCGGGAAGTCTCTCCTACGAGCAGTACTTC; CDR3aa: CASRPVSGSLSYEQYF
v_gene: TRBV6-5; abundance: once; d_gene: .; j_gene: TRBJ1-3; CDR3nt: TGTGCCAGCAGGCGGACCAGGGGCCCCGGAAACACCATATATTTT; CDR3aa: CASRRTRGPGNTIYF
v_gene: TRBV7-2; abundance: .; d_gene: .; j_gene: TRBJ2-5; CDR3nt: TGTGCCAGCAGCCTCCGGGGCCCCGTGGAAGAGACCCAGTACTTC; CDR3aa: CASSLRGPVEETQYF
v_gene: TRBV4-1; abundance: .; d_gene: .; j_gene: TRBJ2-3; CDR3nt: TGCGCCAGCAGCCACCTGAAGGCCTCCCTCGGGGATGGTACGCAGTATTTT; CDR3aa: CASSHLKASLGDGTQYF
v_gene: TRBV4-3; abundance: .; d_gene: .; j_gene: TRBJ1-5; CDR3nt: TGCGCCAGCAGCCAAGATCTCGGTCAGCCCCAGCATTTT; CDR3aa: CASSQDLGQPQHF
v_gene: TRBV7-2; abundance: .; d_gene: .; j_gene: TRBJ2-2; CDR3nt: TGTGCCAGCATGCGGGAGAACACCGGGGAGCTGTTTTTT; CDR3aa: CASMRENTGELFF
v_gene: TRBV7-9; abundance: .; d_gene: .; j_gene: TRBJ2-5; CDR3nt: TGTGCCAGCAGCTTTATTCGAGAAGAGACCCAGTACTTC; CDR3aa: CASSFIREETQYF
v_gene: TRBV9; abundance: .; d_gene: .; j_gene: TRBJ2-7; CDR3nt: TGTGCCAGCAGCGTGGACGATGGAAGCCCCTACGAGCAGTACTTC; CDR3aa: CASSVDDGSPYEQYF
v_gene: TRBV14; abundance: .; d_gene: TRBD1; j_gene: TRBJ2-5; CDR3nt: TGTGCCAGCAGCCCCAGGGACAGGCCAACTGGCACCCAGTACTTC; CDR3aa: CASSPRDRPTGTQYF
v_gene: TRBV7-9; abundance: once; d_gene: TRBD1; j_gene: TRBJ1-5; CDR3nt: TGTGCCAGCAGCCTTACAGGGGGAGGTCTTACGCTGCATTTT; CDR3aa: CASSLTGGGLTLHF